These T cell receptor beta chains were read from a single sample in a study of cytomegalovirus exposure and HLA in healthy donors. Data came from immunoSEQ multiplex PCR; TCRdb stores just in-frame clones and leaves some out. The sample has some 190,000 clones; roughly 83% are singletons. The source material was PBMCs. All receptors derive from a woman aged 18 to 35 in good health and CMV-seronegative. Each CDR3 is given with its conserved first and last residue. The D gene is left open where the match is weak.

v_gene	d_gene	j_gene	CDR3aa	CDR3nt
TRBV29-1	-	TRBJ2-1	CSADRYSSLYNEQFF	TGCAGCGCCGATCGCTACTCGTCCCTCTACAATGAGCAGTTCTTC
TRBV9	TRBD2	TRBJ2-1	CASSVAPRTGGNEQFF	TGTGCCAGCAGCGTAGCACCCCGGACGGGAGGTAATGAGCAGTTCTTC
TRBV6-6	-	TRBJ1-2	CASRSLPGTRGYGYTF	TGTGCCAGCAGGTCCCTGCCCGGGACAAGGGGTTATGGCTACACCTTC
TRBV6-5	TRBD2	TRBJ2-3	CASTRLAGDTQYF	TGTGCCAGCACCCGACTAGCGGGAGATACGCAGTATTTT
TRBV7-9	TRBD1	TRBJ2-7	CASSRTDRVISYEQYF	TGTGCCAGCAGCCGCACGGACAGGGTCATCTCCTACGAGCAGTACTTC
TRBV5-4	-	TRBJ1-1	CASGNTEAFF	TGTGCATCAGGGAACACTGAAGCTTTCTTT
TRBV10-1	-	TRBJ1-5	CASSEAINQPQHF	TGCGCCAGCAGTGAGGCGATTAACCAGCCCCAGCATTTT
TRBV5-4	-	TRBJ2-7	CASSLRGRSYEQYF	TGTGCCAGCAGCTTGCGGGGGAGATCCTACGAGCAGTACTTC
TRBV29-1	TRBD2	TRBJ2-7	CSVEEMVAGEYEQYF	TGCAGCGTTGAAGAGATGGTCGCGGGAGAGTACGAGCAGTACTTC
TRBV11-2	-	TRBJ2-1	CASSSSSYNEQFF	TGTGCCAGCAGCTCTAGCTCCTACAATGAGCAGTTCTTC
TRBV28	TRBD2	TRBJ2-7	CASSPRKLGTSGYEQYF	TGTGCCAGCAGTCCACGCAAACTGGGGACTAGTGGTTACGAGCAGTACTTC
TRBV5-4	-	TRBJ2-7	CASSYDRQREQYF	TGTGCCAGCAGCTACGACAGACAGCGAGAGCAGTACTTC
TRBV2	-	TRBJ2-3	CASSGISQDF	TGTGCCAGCAGTGGGATAAGCCAGGATTTT
TRBV6-6	TRBD1	TRBJ1-2	CASRSGQGITGYTF	TGTGCCAGCAGATCAGGACAGGGAATCACGGGCTACACCTTC
TRBV2	TRBD1	TRBJ1-2	CASSGTGKTF	TGTGCCAGCAGTGGGACAGGGAAGACCTTC
TRBV11-2	-	TRBJ1-5	CASSLDGGNQPQHF	TGTGCCAGCAGCTTAGACGGGGGAAATCAGCCCCAGCATTTT